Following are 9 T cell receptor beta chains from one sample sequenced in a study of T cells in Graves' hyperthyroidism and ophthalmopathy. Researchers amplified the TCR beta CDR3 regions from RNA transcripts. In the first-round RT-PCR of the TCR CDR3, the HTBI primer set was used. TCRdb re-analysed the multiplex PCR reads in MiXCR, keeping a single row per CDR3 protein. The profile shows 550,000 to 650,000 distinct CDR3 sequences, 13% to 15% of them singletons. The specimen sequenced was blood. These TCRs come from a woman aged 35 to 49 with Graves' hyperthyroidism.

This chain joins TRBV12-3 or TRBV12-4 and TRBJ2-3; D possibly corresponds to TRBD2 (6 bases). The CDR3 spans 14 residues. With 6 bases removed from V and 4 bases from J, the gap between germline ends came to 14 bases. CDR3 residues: CASSRTSWADTQYF. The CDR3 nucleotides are TGTGCCAGCAGCCGTACTAGCTGGGCAGATACGCAGTATTTT.

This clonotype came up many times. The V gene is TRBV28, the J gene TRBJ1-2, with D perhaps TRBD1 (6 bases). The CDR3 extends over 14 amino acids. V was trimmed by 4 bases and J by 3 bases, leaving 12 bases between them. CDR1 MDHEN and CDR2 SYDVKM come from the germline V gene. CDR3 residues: CASSSAGGDYGYTF. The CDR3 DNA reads TGTGCCAGCAGTTCGGCCGGGGGCGACTATGGCTACACCTTC.

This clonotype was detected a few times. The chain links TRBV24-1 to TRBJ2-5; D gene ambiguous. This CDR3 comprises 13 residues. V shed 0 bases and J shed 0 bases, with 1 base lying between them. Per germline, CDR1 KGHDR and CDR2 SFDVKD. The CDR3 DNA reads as TGTGCCACCAGTGATTTGTACCAAGAGACCCAGTACTTC. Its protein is CATSDLYQETQYF.

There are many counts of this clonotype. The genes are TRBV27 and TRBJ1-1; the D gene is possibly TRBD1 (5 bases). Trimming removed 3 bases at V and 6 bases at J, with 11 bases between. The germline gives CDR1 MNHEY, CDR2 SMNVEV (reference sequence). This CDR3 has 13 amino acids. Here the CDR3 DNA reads TGTGCCAGCAGTTTTTTGGGGGAGTCTGAAGCTTTCTTT. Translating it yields CASSFLGESEAFF.

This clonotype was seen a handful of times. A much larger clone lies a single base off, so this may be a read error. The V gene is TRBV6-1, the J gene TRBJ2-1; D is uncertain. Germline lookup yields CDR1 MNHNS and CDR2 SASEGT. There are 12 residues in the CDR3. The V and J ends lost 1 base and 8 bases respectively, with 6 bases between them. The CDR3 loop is CASSEGWDEQFF. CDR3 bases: TGTGCCAGCAGTGAAGGTTGGGATGAGCAGTTCTTC.

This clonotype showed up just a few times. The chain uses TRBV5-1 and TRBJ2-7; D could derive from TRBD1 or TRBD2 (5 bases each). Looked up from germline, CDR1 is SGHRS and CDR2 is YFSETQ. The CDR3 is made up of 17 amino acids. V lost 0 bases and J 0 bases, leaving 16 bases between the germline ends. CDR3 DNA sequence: TGCGCCAGCAGCTTGGTAACGGGGCGACCTGGCTCCTACGAGCAGTACTTC. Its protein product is CASSLVTGRPGSYEQYF.

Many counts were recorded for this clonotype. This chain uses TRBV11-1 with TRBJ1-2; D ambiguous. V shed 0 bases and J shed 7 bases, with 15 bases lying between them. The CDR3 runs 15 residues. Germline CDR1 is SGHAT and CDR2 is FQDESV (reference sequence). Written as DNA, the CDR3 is TGTGCCAGCAGCTTAGCGCCGGGGAGTCGGAGTGGCTACACCTTC. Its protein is CASSLAPGSRSGYTF. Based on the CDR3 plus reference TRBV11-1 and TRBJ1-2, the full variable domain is EAEVAQSPRYKITEKSQAVAFWCDPISGHATLYWYRQILGQGPELLVQFQDESVVDDSQLPKDRFSAERLKGVDSTLKIQPAELGDSAMYLCASSLAPGSRSGYTFGSGTRLTVV.

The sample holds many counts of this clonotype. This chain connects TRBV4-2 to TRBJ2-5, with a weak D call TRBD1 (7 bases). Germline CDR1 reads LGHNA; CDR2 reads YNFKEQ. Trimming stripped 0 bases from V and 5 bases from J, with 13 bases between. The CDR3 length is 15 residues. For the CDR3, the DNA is TGTGCCAGCAGCCAAGACGGCAGGGGGGAGGAGACCCAGTACTTC. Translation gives CASSQDGRGEETQYF.

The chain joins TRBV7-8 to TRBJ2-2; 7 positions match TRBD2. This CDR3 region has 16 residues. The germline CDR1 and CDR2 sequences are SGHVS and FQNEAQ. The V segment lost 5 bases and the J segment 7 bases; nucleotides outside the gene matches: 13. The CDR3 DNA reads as TGTGCCAGCAGCCCTTGGTTGGGAGGGCCTAACGGGGAGCTGTTTTTT. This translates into CASSPWLGGPNGELFF. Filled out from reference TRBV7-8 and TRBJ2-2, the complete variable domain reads GAGVSQSPRYKVAKRGQDVALRCDPISGHVSLFWYQQALGQGPEFLTYFQNEAQLDKSGLPSDRFFAERPEGSVSTLKIQRTQQEDSAVYLCASSPWLGGPNGELFFGEGSRLTVL.